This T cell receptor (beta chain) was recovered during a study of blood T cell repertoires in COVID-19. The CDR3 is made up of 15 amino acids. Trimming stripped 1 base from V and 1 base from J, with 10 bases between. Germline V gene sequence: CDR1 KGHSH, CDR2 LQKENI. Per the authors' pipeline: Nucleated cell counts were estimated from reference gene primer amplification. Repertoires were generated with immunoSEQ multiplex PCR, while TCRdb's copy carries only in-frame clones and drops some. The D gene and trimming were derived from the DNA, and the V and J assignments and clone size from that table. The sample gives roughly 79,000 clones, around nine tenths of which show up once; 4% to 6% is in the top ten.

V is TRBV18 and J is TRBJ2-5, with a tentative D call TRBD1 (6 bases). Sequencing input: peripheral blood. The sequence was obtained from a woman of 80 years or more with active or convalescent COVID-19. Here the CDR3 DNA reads TGTGCCAGCTCACCACTGCCAGGGGCCCAAGAGACCCAGTACTTC. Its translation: CASSPLPGAQETQYF.